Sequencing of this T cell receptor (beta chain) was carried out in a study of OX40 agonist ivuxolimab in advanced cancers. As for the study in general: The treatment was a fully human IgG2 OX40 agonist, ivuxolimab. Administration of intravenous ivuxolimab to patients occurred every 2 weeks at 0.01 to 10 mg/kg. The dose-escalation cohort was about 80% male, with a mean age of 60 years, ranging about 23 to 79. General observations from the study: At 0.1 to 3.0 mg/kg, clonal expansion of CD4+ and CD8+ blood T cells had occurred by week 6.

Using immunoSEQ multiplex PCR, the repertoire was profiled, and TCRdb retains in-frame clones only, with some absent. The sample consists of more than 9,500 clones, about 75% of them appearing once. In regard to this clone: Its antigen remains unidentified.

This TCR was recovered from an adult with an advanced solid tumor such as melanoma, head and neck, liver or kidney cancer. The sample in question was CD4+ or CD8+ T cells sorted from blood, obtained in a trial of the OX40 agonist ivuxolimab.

The CDR3 DNA sequence: TGTGCCAGCAGTTTTCAGGTTAGCGGGAGAGGCGAGCAGTACTTC. Its protein product is CASSFQVSGRGEQYF. The chain has TRBV27 and TRBJ2-7; 9 bases align to TRBD2. Germline trimming cut 3 bases from V and 6 bases from J; bases unmatched to any gene: 9. Germline values: CDR1 MNHEY, CDR2 SMNVEV (reference sequence). The CDR3 loop spans 15 amino acids.